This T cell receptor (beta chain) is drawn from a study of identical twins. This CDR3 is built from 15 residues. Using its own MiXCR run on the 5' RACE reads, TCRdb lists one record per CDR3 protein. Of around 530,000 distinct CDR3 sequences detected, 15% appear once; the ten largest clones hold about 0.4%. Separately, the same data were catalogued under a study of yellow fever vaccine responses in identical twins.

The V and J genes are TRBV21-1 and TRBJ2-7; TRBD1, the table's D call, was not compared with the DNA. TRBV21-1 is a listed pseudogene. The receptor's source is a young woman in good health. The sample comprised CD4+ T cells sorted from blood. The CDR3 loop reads CASSKGQGPAYEQYF. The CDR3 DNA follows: TGTGCCAGCAGCAAAGGACAGGGGCCGGCCTACGAGCAGTACTTC.